Below are 25 T cell receptor beta chains sequenced from a single sample in a study of T cells after somatic rescue of genetic block. Profiled with immunoSEQ multiplex PCR; TCRdb holds only in-frame clones, not every one. This sample has 14,000 to 15,000 clones; about 71% occur once, and the top ten carry over 12%. The specimen sequenced was peripheral blood mononuclear cells (PBMCs). All receptors come from a boy aged 10-17 years.

This clone has more than one count but fewer than ten. The genes are TRBV18 and TRBJ1-2, with D possibly matching TRBD1 (5 bases). The ends were cut back, 3 bases at V and 5 bases at J, with 7 bases in the middle. Germline V gives CDR1 KGHSH, CDR2 LQKENI. The CDR3 is made up of 12 amino acids. The CDR3 DNA reads as TGTGCCAGCTCACCCGAGGGGTATGGCTACACCTTC. It encodes CASSPEGYGYTF.

This clone is judged medium-sized. V usage is TRBV9 and J usage is TRBJ2-5; weak D call: TRBD2 (7 bases). The germline V gene has CDR1 SGDLS and CDR2 YYNGEE. Trimming took off 4 bases at V and 2 bases at J, with 15 bases between the two ends. The CDR3 spans 15 residues. The CDR3, as DNA: TGTGCCAGCAGCATCAGCGGGACAACTCAAGAGACCCAGTACTTC. Protein product: CASSISGTTQETQYF.

The J gene is TRBJ1-2, the V gene TRBV19; weak D call: TRBD1 (6 bases). The CDR3 is made up of 14 amino acids. In germline, CDR1 is LNHDA, CDR2 SQIVND (reference sequence). The ends were cut back, 5 bases at V and 6 bases at J, with 16 bases in the middle. The CDR3 protein is CASSLGGALDGYTF. Here the CDR3 DNA reads TGTGCCAGTAGTCTCGGGGGCGCATTGGATGGCTACACCTTC.

Relative to its sample, this clone is large (0.1 to 1%). The chain is built from TRBV5-8 and TRBJ1-5; 8 bases match TRBD1. This CDR3 is 13 amino acids long. V shed 5 bases, J shed 4 bases, and the junction held 2 bases outside the gene matches. Germline CDR1 is SGHTS and CDR2 is YDEGEE. The CDR3 here is CASSWTGNQPQHF. The CDR3 nucleotides are TGTGCCAGCAGTTGGACAGGGAATCAGCCCCAGCATTTT.

The J gene is TRBJ1-4, the V gene TRBV2, with D possibly TRBD1 on 6 matching bases. V was clipped by 3 bases and J by 7 bases, with 9 bases between them. The CDR3 runs 13 residues. The germline CDR1 and CDR2 sequences are SNHLY and FYNNEI. The CDR3 nucleotides are TGTGCCAGCAGTGACAGGGGTAGTGAAAAACTGTTTTTT. This codes for CASSDRGSEKLFF. Full variable domain (outside the CDR3, taken from reference TRBV2 and TRBJ1-4): EPEVTQTPSHQVTQMGQEVILRCVPISNHLYFYWYRQILGQKVEFLVSFYNNEISEKSEIFDDQFSVERPDGSNFTLKIRSTKLEDSAMYFCASSDRGSEKLFFGSGTQLSVL.

The CDR3 reads CASSRQGEREQYF. The CDR3 nucleotides read TGTGCCAGCAGCCGACAGGGGGAACGCGAGCAGTACTTC. V and J are TRBV2 and TRBJ2-7; 9 bases fit TRBD1. Germline V gene data show CDR1 as SNHLY and CDR2 as FYNNEI. Losses at the gene ends were 6 bases for V and 6 bases for J; bases not matched to a gene: 6. The CDR3 spans 13 residues.

This chain uses TRBV10-3 with TRBJ2-7; TRBD1 might be the D (5 bases). V shed 5 bases and J shed 1 base, with 12 bases lying between them. Germline V gene sequence: CDR1 ENHRY, CDR2 SYGVKD. The CDR3 is 14 amino acids. As DNA, the CDR3 is TGTGCCATCAGTACAGGTAGGAGTTCCTACGAGCAGTACTTC. Its protein is CAISTGRSSYEQYF.

V usage is TRBV7-9 and J usage is TRBJ2-7; 9 nucleotides line up with TRBD1. This CDR3 is built from 14 residues. Germline V gene lookup returns CDR1 SEHNR and CDR2 FQNEAQ (reference sequence). Germline trimming cut 4 bases from V and 4 bases from J; bases unmatched to any gene: 5. The CDR3 reads CASSSWDRAYEQYF. The CDR3 DNA sequence: TGTGCCAGCAGCTCCTGGGACAGGGCGTACGAGCAGTACTTC.

The chain recombines TRBV21-1 with TRBJ2-1; the D segment call TRBD1 is taken from the table without a DNA check. TRBV21-1 constitutes a pseudogene. The CDR3 is 16 amino acids. This CDR3 is CASSNPGDRINNEQFF. CDR3 bases: TGTGCCAGCAGCAACCCTGGGGACAGGATCAACAATGAGCAGTTCTTC.

The chain links TRBV7-8 to TRBJ2-6; D is perhaps TRBD2 (6 bases). V dropped 4 bases and J dropped 0 bases, with 22 bases sitting between them. CDR3 size: 20 residues. From germline, CDR1 is SGHVS and CDR2 FQNEAQ. CDR3 bases: TGTGCCAGCAGCTACCCCCCCGGAGGGGTCTCGGGCTCTGGGGCCAACGTCCTGACTTTC. Protein sequence: CASSYPPGGVSGSGANVLTF.

This rearrangement joins TRBV28 to TRBJ2-5; D may be TRBD1 or TRBD2 (6 bases each). The length of the CDR3 is 13 residues. Trimming stripped 9 bases from V and 5 bases from J, with 16 bases between. Germline CDR1 and CDR2: MDHEN and SYDVKM. Here the CDR3 DNA reads TGTGCCAGTCGGGACACGGGGAGGGAGACCCAGTACTTC. This codes for CASRDTGRETQYF.

V and J are TRBV5-1 and TRBJ2-7; TRBD2 aligns across 13 bases. The CDR3 loop spans 16 amino acids. In germline, CDR1 is SGHRS, CDR2 YFSETQ. V lost 3 bases to trimming and J lost 6 bases; unmatched junction nucleotides: 9. The CDR3 DNA reads TGCGCCAGCAGCTCAAGGACTAGCGGGAGTTATAGCGAGCAGTACTTC. Translating it yields CASSSRTSGSYSEQYF.

In this sample, this clone is medium-sized. The chain links TRBV6-4 to TRBJ2-7; 8 bases align to TRBD1. Germline CDR1 is MRHNA and CDR2 is SNTAGT. The CDR3 length is 14 residues. With 7 bases clipped from V and 4 bases from J, the junction kept 9 bases outside the gene matches. The CDR3 loop is CASTRYRGLYEQYF. In DNA, the CDR3 is TGTGCCAGCACTAGATACAGGGGGTTATACGAGCAGTACTTC.

By proportion, this clone is medium-sized. This CDR3 is CASSPNRVEQYF. As DNA, the CDR3 is TGTGCCAGCTCACCGAACAGGGTCGAGCAGTACTTC. This chain uses TRBV18 with TRBJ2-7; D may be TRBD1 (6 bases). The CDR3 runs to 12 residues. The V gene lost 3 bases and the J gene lost 6 bases, with 9 bases spanning the gap. Germline V gene data show CDR1 as KGHSH and CDR2 as LQKENI.

The chain couples TRBV5-1 to TRBJ2-1, with 9 positions matching TRBD2. V gave up 9 bases and J gave up 2 bases; unmatched junction bases: 18. Per germline, CDR1 SGHRS and CDR2 YFSETQ. This CDR3 spans 18 amino acids. The CDR3 nucleotides are TGCGCCACCATGACTGAGGGCCACTCTAGCGGGGCCTACAATGAGCAGTTCTTC. Translated: CATMTEGHSSGAYNEQFF.

The chain joins TRBV25-1 to TRBJ2-5, with no clear D. CDR1 and CDR2 from the germline V gene are MGHDK and SYGVNS. V lost 5 bases and J lost 0, with 10 bases in between. This CDR3 comprises 14 residues. This CDR3 reads CASSPHAYQETQYF. The CDR3 DNA follows: TGTGCCAGCAGTCCCCACGCGTACCAAGAGACCCAGTACTTC. Full variable domain (outside the CDR3, taken from reference TRBV25-1 and TRBJ2-5): EADIYQTPRYLVIGTGKKITLECSQTMGHDKMYWYQQDPGMELHLIHYSYGVNSTEKGDLSSESTVSRIRTEHFPLTLESARPSHTSQYLCASSPHAYQETQYFGPGTRLLVL.

Regarding this clone: An end of the junction differs from the germline gene, which may be a read error. This chain uses TRBV18 with TRBJ1-1, with D unclear. The length of the CDR3 is 15 residues. From germline, CDR1 is KGHSH and CDR2 LQKENI. CDR3 loop: CASSPPGGLNAEAFF. In DNA, the CDR3 is TGTGCCAGCTCACCCCCCGGAGGCTTGAACGCTGAAGCTTTCTTT.

This rearrangement joins TRBV10-2 to TRBJ1-4; weak D call: TRBD1 (5 bases). Trimming left V 8 bases short and J 8 bases short, with 15 bases between. CDR3 length: 13 amino acids. Germline values: CDR1 WSHSY, CDR2 SAAADI. The chain's CDR3 is CASWGRRVEKLFF. In DNA form, the CDR3 reads TGCGCCAGCTGGGGCAGGAGAGTAGAAAAACTGTTTTTT.

V and J are TRBV30 and TRBJ2-7, with D possibly being TRBD1 (5 bases). CDR1 is GTSNPN, CDR2 SVGIG, per germline (reference sequence). The CDR3 totals 12 residues. Trimming shortened V by 4 bases and J by 0 bases, and 7 bases separated the two germline ends. CDR3 amino acids: CAWIDSSYEQYF. The CDR3 DNA reads TGTGCCTGGATTGACAGCTCCTACGAGCAGTACTTC.

The chain recombines TRBV19 with TRBJ1-5, with TRBD1 identical over 7 bases. The CDR3 is 15 amino acids. V gave up 6 bases and J gave up 7 bases; unmatched junction bases: 12. Germline V gene lookup returns CDR1 LNHDA and CDR2 SQIVND (reference sequence). CDR3 protein: CASSRSQGRRQPQHF. CDR3 nucleotides: TGTGCCAGTAGCCGCTCACAGGGGAGAAGGCAGCCCCAGCATTTT. Looking up the rest from reference TRBV19 and TRBJ1-5 gives the full variable domain: DGGITQSPKYLFRKEGQNVTLSCEQNLNHDAMYWYRQDPGQGLRLIYYSQIVNDFQKGDIAEGYSVSREKKESFPLTVTSAQKNPTAFYLCASSRSQGRRQPQHFGDGTRLSIL.

This chain uses TRBV2 with TRBJ2-5; 10 nucleotides agree with TRBD2. J lost 5 bases, V lost 8 bases, and 14 bases had no gene match. The V gene's germline CDR1 is SNHLY and CDR2 FYNNEI. The CDR3 extends over 16 amino acids. The CDR3, as DNA: TGTGCCAGCGCCCCTTATAGCGGGAGGAATTCGGAGACCCAGTACTTC. It yields the protein CASAPYSGRNSETQYF.

The chain recombines TRBV28 with TRBJ2-1; a weak D match, TRBD1 (6 bases). Germline CDR1 and CDR2: MDHEN and SYDVKM. This CDR3 has 19 residues. With 7 bases removed from V and 0 bases from J, the gap between germline ends came to 25 bases. CDR3 sequence: CASKLGVTGFSSSYNEQFF. The CDR3, as DNA: TGTGCCAGCAAGTTAGGGGTGACAGGATTTTCTAGCTCCTACAATGAGCAGTTCTTC.

V gene TRBV7-3 combines with J gene TRBJ2-2, with D hard to call. CDR1 is SGHTA and CDR2 is FQGTGA in the germline V gene. The length of the CDR3 is 14 residues. Deletions cut 5 bases from V and 3 bases from J, with 10 bases between. CDR3 sequence reads: CASSQARDTGELFF. In nucleotides, the CDR3 is TGTGCCAGCAGCCAGGCCCGGGACACCGGGGAGCTGTTTTTT.

V usage is TRBV6-5 and J usage is TRBJ2-3; D is unclear. The V end was cut by 7 bases, the J end by 3 bases, with 5 bases between. This CDR3 is 11 amino acids long. Germline V lookup: CDR1 MNHEY, CDR2 SVGAGI. CDR3 region: CASKETDTQYF. The CDR3 nucleotides are TGTGCCAGCAAAGAGACAGATACGCAGTATTTT.

The chain links TRBV6-5 to TRBJ1-2, with no clear D. Trimming left V 0 bases short and J 5 bases short, with 13 bases between. The CDR3 is made up of 15 amino acids. In germline, CDR1 is MNHEY, CDR2 SVGAGI. The CDR3 coding sequence is TGTGCCAGCAGTTACTCCTCCACGAAAGGGTATGGCTACACCTTC. Its protein is CASSYSSTKGYGYTF.